A selection of T cell receptor beta chains follows, all from one sample in a study of T cell responses to AZD1222 COVID-19 vaccine. Repertoires were generated with immunoSEQ multiplex PCR, while TCRdb's copy carries only in-frame clones and drops some. The repertoire holds approximately 91,000 clones, with approximately 91% as singletons. Sequenced here: peripheral blood, sampled on day 0 of AZD1222 vaccination. The receptors originated from an adult in good health. Each CDR3 is given with its conserved first and last residue. A D gene is named only where the DNA matches it firmly.

V	D	J	CDR3	DNA
TRBV25-1	TRBD1	TRBJ2-5	CASSRQGAETQYF	TGTGCCAGCAGTCGGCAGGGGGCAGAGACCCAGTACTTC
TRBV7-9	NA	TRBJ1-1	CASRLNTEAFF	TGTGCCAGCAGGCTTAACACTGAAGCTTTCTTT
TRBV13	NA	TRBJ1-2	CASSSLWGGYGYTF	TGTGCCAGCAGCTCCTTGTGGGGCGGCTATGGCTACACCTTC
TRBV7-8	NA	TRBJ2-7	CASSLGGSAYEQYF	TGTGCCAGCAGCCTAGGGGGGTCTGCCTACGAGCAGTACTTC
TRBV5-1	NA	TRBJ2-7	CASSLEAFSYEQYF	TGCGCCAGCAGCTTGGAGGCCTTCTCCTACGAGCAGTACTTC
TRBV6-5	TRBD1	TRBJ1-2	CASRQGMGYGYTF	TGTGCCAGCCGACAGGGAATGGGCTATGGCTACACCTTC
TRBV15	NA	TRBJ2-7	CATSRGAGYEQYF	TGTGCCACCAGCAGAGGGGCGGGCTACGAGCAGTACTTC
TRBV5-1	NA	TRBJ1-2	CASSLEGDYGYTF	TGCGCCAGCAGCTTGGAGGGGGACTATGGCTACACCTTC
TRBV6-5	TRBD2	TRBJ2-3	CASRSGGTLTDTQYF	TGTGCCAGCAGAAGCGGGGGGACTCTCACAGATACGCAGTATTTT
TRBV30	NA	TRBJ1-1	CAWLTANTEAFF	TGTGCCTGGTTAACAGCTAACACTGAAGCTTTCTTT
TRBV2	TRBD2	TRBJ2-1	CASIPFSGGETNEQFF	TGTGCCAGCATTCCCTTTAGCGGGGGGGAGACCAATGAGCAGTTCTTC
TRBV7-3	NA	TRBJ2-7	CASSLAGAREQYF	TGTGCCAGCAGCTTAGCAGGAGCGAGAGAGCAGTACTTC
TRBV11-2	TRBD2	TRBJ2-3	CASSPTLGLAGATDTQYF	TGTGCCAGCAGCCCGACTTTAGGACTAGCGGGGGCCACAGATACGCAGTATTTT
TRBV19	NA	TRBJ1-3	CASSINRASSGNTIYF	TGTGCCAGTAGTATTAACCGGGCGAGCTCTGGAAACACCATATATTTT
TRBV9	TRBD2	TRBJ2-5	CASSASSGERETQYF	TGTGCCAGCAGCGCGAGTAGCGGGGAGAGAGAGACCCAGTACTTC
TRBV5-8	TRBD2	TRBJ2-5	CASSLGVAGVQETQYF	TGTGCCAGCAGCTTGGGGGTAGCGGGGGTTCAAGAGACCCAGTACTTC
TRBV14	NA	TRBJ2-5	CASSQDMETQYF	TGTGCCAGCAGCCAAGATATGGAGACCCAGTACTTC
TRBV21-1	NA	TRBJ2-7	CASSPLPGQGTYEQYF	TGTGCCAGCAGCCCCCTCCCGGGACAGGGGACCTACGAGCAGTACTTC
TRBV3-1/TRBV3-2	TRBD1	TRBJ2-7	CASSQRWTGSREQYF	TGTGCCAGCAGCCAGAGATGGACAGGGAGCCGCGAGCAGTACTTC